This TCR beta chain is from a study of cytomegalovirus exposure and HLA in healthy donors. Study overall: The 650 to 850 first-cohort repertoires and the 120 or so validation repertoires shared the same platform, a later analysis reported.

The validation cohort, a group of over a hundred subjects, included the donors and was separate from the approximately 680-subject first cohort. CDR1 MNHEY and CDR2 SMNVEV come from the germline V gene (reference sequence). Trimming took 6 bases from V and 12 from J; bases not matched to a gene: 10. This CDR3 has 12 amino acids. Whole-study results and caveats: The finding came from a later analysis; first-cohort TCR clusters tended to co-occur in the roughly 110 validation repertoires. The dataset shows that most TCR sequences were rare, while some public TCRs occurred in many donors.

Clones were sequenced by immunoSEQ multiplex PCR, and TCRdb holds only the in-frame ones, with some missing. This table holds approximately 180,000 clones, approximately 87% found once. As regards this clone: The antigen remains undetermined.

Sequenced material: PBMCs. The chain employs TRBV27 and TRBJ1-1, with 7 bases lining up with TRBD1. This TCR was recovered from a woman aged 25-40 years in good health and CMV-seronegative. This CDR3 is CASRGGPPSTFF. The DNA of the CDR3 is TGTGCCAGCAGAGGGGGCCCTCCGTCGACTTTCTTT.